This paragraph covers one T cell receptor (beta chain) sequence. Its matching antigen is unknown. V trimming: 1 base; J trimming: 10 bases; junction bases outside the gene matches: 9. The CDR3 runs to 15 residues. In germline, CDR1 is MNHEY, CDR2 SVGAGI. Clones were sequenced by immunoSEQ multiplex PCR, and TCRdb holds only the in-frame ones, with some missing. This sample has 20,000 to 25,000 clones, with approximately 75% found just once. These data belong to a study of immune evolution from preneoplasia to lung adenocarcinoma. Looking at the study overall: HLA loss of heterozygosity: under 7.5% AIS, about 15% MIA, about 35% ADC, none AAH. Whole-study findings and limits: KRAS-mutant nodules had the highest T cell clonality. Later-stage lesions appeared to have more T cells, more diversity, less clonality. From normal lung to invasive adenocarcinoma, top clone frequencies appeared to decrease.

The chain recombines TRBV6-5 with TRBJ2-1; TRBD2 matches 8 bases. What was sequenced was FFPE invasive lung adenocarcinoma tissue. The receptor's source is a person between 55 and 69 years old with lung adenocarcinoma. CDR3 nucleotide sequence: TGTGCCAGCAGTTACTTGGGACTAGGCGTCGAAGAGCAGTTCTTC. Translating gives CASSYLGLGVEEQFF.